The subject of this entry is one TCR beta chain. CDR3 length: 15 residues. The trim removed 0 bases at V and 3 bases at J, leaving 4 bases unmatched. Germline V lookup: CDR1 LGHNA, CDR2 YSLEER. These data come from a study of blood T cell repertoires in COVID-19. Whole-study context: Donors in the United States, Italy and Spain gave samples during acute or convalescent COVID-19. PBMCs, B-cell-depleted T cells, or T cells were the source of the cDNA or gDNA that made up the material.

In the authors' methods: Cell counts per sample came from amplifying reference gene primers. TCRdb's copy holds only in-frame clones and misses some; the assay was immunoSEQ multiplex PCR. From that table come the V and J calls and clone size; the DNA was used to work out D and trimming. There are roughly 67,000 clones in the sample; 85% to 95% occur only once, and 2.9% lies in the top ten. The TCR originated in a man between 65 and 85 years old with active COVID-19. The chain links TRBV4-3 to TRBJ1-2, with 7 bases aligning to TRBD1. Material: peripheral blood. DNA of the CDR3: TGCGCCAGCAGCCAAGAGACAGGGCCCGACTATGGCTACACCTTC. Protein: CASSQETGPDYGYTF.